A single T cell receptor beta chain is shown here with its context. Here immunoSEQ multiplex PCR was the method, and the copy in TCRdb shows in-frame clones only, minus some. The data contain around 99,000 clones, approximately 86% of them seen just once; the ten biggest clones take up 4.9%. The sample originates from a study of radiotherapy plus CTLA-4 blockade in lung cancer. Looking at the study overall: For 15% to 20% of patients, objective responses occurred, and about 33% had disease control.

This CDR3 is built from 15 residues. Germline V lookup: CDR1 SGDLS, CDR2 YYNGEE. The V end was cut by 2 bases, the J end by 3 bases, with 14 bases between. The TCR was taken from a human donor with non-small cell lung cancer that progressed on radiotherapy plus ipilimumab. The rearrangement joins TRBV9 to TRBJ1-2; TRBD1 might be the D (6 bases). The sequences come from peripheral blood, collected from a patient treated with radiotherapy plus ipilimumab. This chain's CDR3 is CASSVSGARDYGYTF. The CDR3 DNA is TGTGCCAGCAGCGTCTCAGGGGCTCGGGACTATGGCTACACCTTC. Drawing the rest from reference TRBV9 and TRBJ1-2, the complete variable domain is DSGVTQTPKHLITATGQRVTLRCSPRSGDLSVYWYQQSLDQGLQFLIQYYNGEERAKGNILERFSAQQFPDLHSELNLSSLELGDSALYFCASSVSGARDYGYTFGSGTRLTVV.